This T cell receptor (beta chain) is from a study of CD8 T cells in ankylosing spondylitis. In regard to this clonotype: Its antigen is undetermined.

CDR3 length: 15 residues. CDR1 is LGHDT, CDR2 YNNKEL, per germline (reference sequence). V lost 4 bases and J 11 bases, leaving 21 bases between the germline ends. Using quantitative 5'-RACE with molecular barcodes, the authors made TCR beta libraries. MiXCR, run by TCRdb on the 5' RACE reads, gives a single entry per CDR3 protein. The sample has 250,000 to 300,000 distinct CDR3 sequences; around 20% are singletons. Broader study findings: Clones linked to disease, bearing a CD8+ phenotype, were relatively rare in peripheral blood.

The genes are TRBV3-1 and TRBJ2-1, with D tentatively TRBD1 or TRBD2 (6 bases each). The sequencing sample was made of blood, either unsorted or a sorted T cell fraction (not recorded which). This sequence originates from a male donor with ankylosing spondylitis or in good health (not recorded which). CDR3: CASSRPHSSGAKQFF. CDR3 nucleotides: TGTGCCAGCAGCCGGCCGCATTCTTCGGGGGCCAAGCAGTTCTTC.